This T cell receptor beta chain originates from a study of patients and donors after allogeneic stem cell transplantation. V lost 6 bases and J lost 6; bases outside the gene matches: 8. This CDR3 contains 14 residues. Germline V gives CDR1 SGDLS, CDR2 YYNGEE. TCRdb re-called the RT-PCR reads through MiXCR, storing one row per CDR3 protein. Among a few hundred thousand distinct CDR3 sequences, about 14% were seen once, and the ten largest hold roughly 10%. The sequence was obtained from a human donor who was either an allogeneic HSCT recipient or a stem cell or donor lymphocyte infusion donor (not recorded which). It is not recorded whose cells these are; they may come from a transplant donor. The gene calls are TRBV9 and TRBJ1-1; 10 positions agree with TRBD1. Sequencing used blood, either unsorted or a sorted T cell fraction (not recorded which). The CDR3 DNA follows: TGTGCCAGCACCCCGGGACAGGGGTTTTCTGAAGCTTTCTTT. It specifies CASTPGQGFSEAFF.